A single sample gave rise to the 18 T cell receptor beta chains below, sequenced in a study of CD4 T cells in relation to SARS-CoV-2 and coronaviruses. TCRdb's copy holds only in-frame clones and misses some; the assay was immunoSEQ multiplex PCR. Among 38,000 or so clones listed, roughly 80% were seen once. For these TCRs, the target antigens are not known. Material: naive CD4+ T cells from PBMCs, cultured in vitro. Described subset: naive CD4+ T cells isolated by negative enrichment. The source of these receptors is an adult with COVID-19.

The DNA of the CDR3 is TGCAGCGTTGAATGGGCTAGAGGGGTCAATGAGCAGTTCTTC. Encoded protein: CSVEWARGVNEQFF. The V gene is TRBV29-1, the J gene TRBJ2-1; TRBD1 or TRBD2 may be the D gene (5 bases each). Trimming took 2 bases from V and 6 from J, leaving 14 bases between them. The CDR3 is made up of 14 amino acids. Germline V gene data show CDR1 as SQVTM and CDR2 as ANQGSEA.

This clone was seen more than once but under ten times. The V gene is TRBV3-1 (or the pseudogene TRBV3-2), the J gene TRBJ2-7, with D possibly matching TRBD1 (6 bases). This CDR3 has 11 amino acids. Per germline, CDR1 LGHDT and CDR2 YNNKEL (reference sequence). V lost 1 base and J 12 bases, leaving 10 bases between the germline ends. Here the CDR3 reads CASSQGGPAYF. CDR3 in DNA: TGTGCCAGCAGCCAAGGGGGGCCAGCGTACTTC.

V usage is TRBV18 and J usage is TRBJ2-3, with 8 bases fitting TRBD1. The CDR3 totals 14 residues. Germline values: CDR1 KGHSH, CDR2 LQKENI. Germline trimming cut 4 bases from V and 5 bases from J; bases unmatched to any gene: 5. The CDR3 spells CASSQGTGLDTQYF. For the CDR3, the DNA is TGTGCCAGCTCACAGGGGACAGGTTTAGATACGCAGTATTTT.

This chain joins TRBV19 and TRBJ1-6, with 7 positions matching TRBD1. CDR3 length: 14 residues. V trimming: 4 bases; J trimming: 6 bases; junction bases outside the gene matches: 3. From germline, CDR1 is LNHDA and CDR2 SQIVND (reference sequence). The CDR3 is CASSTGGSNSPLHF. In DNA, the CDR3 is TGTGCCAGTAGTACAGGGGGTAGTAATTCACCCCTCCACTTT. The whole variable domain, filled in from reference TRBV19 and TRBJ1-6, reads DGGITQSPKYLFRKEGQNVTLSCEQNLNHDAMYWYRQDPGQGLRLIYYSQIVNDFQKGDIAEGYSVSREKKESFPLTVTSAQKNPTAFYLCASSTGGSNSPLHFGNGTRLTVT.

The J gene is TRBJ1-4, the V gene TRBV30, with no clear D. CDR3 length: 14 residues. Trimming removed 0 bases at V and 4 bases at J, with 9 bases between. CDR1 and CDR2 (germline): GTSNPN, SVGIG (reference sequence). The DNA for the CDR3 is TGTGCCTGGAGTGTTAGGATTTTTAATGAAAAACTGTTTTTT. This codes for CAWSVRIFNEKLFF.

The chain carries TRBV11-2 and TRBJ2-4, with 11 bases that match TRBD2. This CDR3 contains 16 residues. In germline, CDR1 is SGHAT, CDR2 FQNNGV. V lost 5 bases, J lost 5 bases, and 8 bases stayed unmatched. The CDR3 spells CASSPAPGLAENIQYF. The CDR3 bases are TGTGCCAGCAGCCCAGCGCCGGGACTAGCGGAAAACATTCAGTACTTC.

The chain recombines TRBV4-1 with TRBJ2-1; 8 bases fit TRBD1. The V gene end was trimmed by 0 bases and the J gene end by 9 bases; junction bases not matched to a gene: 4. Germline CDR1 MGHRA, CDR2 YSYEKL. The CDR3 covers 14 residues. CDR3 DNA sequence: TGCGCCAGCAGCCAAGAGTGGACAGGGTCTGAGCAGTTCTTC. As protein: CASSQEWTGSEQFF.

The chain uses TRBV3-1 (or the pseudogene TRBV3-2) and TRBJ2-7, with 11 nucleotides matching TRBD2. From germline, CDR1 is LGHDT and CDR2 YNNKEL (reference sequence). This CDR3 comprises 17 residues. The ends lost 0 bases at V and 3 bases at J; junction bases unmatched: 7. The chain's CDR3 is CASSQELAGVLLYEQYF. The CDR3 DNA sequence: TGTGCCAGCAGCCAAGAACTAGCGGGAGTCTTACTCTACGAGCAGTACTTC.

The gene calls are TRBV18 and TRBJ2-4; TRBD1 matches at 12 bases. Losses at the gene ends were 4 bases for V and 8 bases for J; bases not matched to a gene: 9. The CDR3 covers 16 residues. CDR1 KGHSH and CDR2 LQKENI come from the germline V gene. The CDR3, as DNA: TGTGCCAGCTCACTAGGGACAGGGGGCGCCGGCGACATTCAGTACTTC. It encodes CASSLGTGGAGDIQYF.

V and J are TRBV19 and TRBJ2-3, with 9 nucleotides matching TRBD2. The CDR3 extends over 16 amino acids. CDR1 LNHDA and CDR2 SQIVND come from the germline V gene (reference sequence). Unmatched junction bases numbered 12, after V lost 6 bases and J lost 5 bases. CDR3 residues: CASRPLAGGRGDTQYF. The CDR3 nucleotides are TGTGCCAGTAGACCGCTCGCGGGAGGGCGGGGAGATACGCAGTATTTT.

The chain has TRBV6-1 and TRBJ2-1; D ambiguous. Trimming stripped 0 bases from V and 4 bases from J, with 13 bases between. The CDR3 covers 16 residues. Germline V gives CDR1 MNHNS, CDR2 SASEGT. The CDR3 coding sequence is TGTGCCAGCAGTGAAGCGCCCAAGGCCCGATACAATGAGCAGTTCTTC. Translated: CASSEAPKARYNEQFF.

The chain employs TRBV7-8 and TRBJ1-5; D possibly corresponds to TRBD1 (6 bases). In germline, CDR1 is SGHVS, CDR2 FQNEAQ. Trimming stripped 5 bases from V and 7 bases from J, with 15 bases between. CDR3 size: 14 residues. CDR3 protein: CASSPGGGGQPQHF. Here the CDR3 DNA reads TGTGCCAGCAGCCCAGGCGGGGGCGGCCAGCCCCAGCATTTT.

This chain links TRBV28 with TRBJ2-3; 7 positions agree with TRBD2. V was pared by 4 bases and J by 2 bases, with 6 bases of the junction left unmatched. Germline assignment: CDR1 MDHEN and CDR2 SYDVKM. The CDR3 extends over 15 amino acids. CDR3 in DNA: TGTGCCAGCAGTTCCTCTAGCGGCTTCACAGATACGCAGTATTTT. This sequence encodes CASSSSSGFTDTQYF.

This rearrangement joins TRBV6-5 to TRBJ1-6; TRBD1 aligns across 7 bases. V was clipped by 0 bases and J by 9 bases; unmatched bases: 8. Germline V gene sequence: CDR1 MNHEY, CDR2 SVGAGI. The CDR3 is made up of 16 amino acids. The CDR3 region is CASSYSGTARGSPLHF. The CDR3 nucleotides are TGTGCCAGCAGTTACTCTGGGACAGCGAGGGGTTCACCCCTCCACTTT.

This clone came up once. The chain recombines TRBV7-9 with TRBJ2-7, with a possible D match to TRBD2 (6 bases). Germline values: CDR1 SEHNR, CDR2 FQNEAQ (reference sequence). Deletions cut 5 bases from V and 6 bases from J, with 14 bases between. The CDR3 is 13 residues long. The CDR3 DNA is TGTGCCAGCAGCCAACTAGCCGGGGGCGAGCAGTACTTC. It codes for CASSQLAGGEQYF.

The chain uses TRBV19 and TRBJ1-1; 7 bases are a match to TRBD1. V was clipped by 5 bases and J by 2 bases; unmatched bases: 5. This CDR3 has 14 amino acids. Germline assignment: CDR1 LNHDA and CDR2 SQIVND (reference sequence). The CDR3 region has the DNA TGTGCCAGTAGTTTCCACAGGGGCAACACTGAAGCTTTCTTT. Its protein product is CASSFHRGNTEAFF.

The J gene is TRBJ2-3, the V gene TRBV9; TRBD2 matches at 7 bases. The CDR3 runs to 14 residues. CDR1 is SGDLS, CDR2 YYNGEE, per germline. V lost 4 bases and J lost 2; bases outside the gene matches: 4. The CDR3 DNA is TGTGCCAGCAGCATCACTAGCGACACAGATACGCAGTATTTT. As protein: CASSITSDTDTQYF.

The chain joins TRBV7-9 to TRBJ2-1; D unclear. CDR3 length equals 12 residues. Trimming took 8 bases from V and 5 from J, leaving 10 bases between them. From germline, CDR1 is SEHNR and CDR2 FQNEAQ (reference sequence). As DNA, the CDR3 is TGTGCCAGCGCTGACTTGCACAATGAGCAGTTCTTC. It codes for CASADLHNEQFF.